The 21 T cell receptor beta chains listed next were all sequenced from one sample in a study of blood T cell repertoires in COVID-19. The assay was immunoSEQ multiplex PCR, and TCRdb's table has in-frame clones only and misses some. Among some 420,000 clones listed, 75% to 90% were seen once. Sequenced sample: PBMCs or T cells enriched from blood (not recorded which). All receptors come from a man aged 25-45 years who had recovered from COVID-19.

This chain uses TRBV2 with TRBJ2-7; D is unresolved. The CDR3 totals 11 residues. The V end lost 7 bases, the J end lost 2 bases, and 6 bases lay between the germline ends. Germline V lookup: CDR1 SNHLY, CDR2 FYNNEI. As DNA, the CDR3 is TGTGCCAGCACAGGTGCCTACGAGCAGTACTTC. Its translation is CASTGAYEQYF.

The chain couples TRBV7-9 to TRBJ2-3, with 9 bases identical to TRBD1. Germline CDR1 is SEHNR and CDR2 is FQNEAQ (reference sequence). The ends lost 10 bases at V and 0 bases at J; junction bases unmatched: 5. CDR3 length: 14 residues. CDR3 bases: TGTGCCACTTCCGGGACAGGGAGCACAGATACGCAGTATTTT. This sequence encodes CATSGTGSTDTQYF. Drawing the rest from reference TRBV7-9 and TRBJ2-3, the complete variable domain is DTGVSQNPRHKITKRGQNVTFRCDPISEHNRLYWYRQTLGQGPEFLTYFQNEAQLEKSRLLSDRFSAERPKGSFSTLEIQRTEQGDSAMYLCATSGTGSTDTQYFGPGTRLTVL.

V usage is TRBV6-5 and J usage is TRBJ1-6, with 9 nucleotides matching TRBD1. J was trimmed by 13 bases and V by 6 bases; bases with no gene match: 10. This CDR3 has 14 residues. Germline loops: CDR1 MNHEY, CDR2 SVGAGI. CDR3 loop: CASRTPGQGVPLHF. CDR3 coding DNA: TGTGCCAGCAGGACGCCGGGACAGGGAGTCCCCCTCCACTTT.

V and J are TRBV13 and TRBJ2-1, with D possibly matching TRBD2 (5 bases). The germline CDR1 and CDR2 sequences are PRHDT and FYEKMQ (reference sequence). The CDR3 spans 17 residues. The ends were cut back, 5 bases at V and 9 bases at J, with 26 bases in the middle. The CDR3 here is CASSPRRLPGNTGEQFF. The CDR3 DNA is TGTGCCAGCAGCCCCCGCAGACTCCCCGGGAACACGGGTGAGCAGTTCTTC.

The rearrangement joins TRBV11-2 to TRBJ1-3; possibly TRBD1 for D (6 bases). Looked up from germline, CDR1 is SGHAT and CDR2 is FQNNGV. This CDR3 spans 16 amino acids. Trimming removed 6 bases at V and 1 base at J, with 16 bases between. The CDR3 DNA sequence: TGTGCCAGCAGAAAGTTCGTGGGGGCTTCTGGAAACACCATATATTTT. It encodes CASRKFVGASGNTIYF.

V is TRBV5-1 and J is TRBJ2-5, with D possibly TRBD2 on 5 matching bases. The V gene's germline CDR1 is SGHRS and CDR2 YFSETQ. Trimming took off 4 bases at V and 4 bases at J, with 14 bases between the two ends. The CDR3 is 14 residues long. DNA for the CDR3: TGCGCCAGCAGCGGTACGGCTCGGGGAGAGACCCAGTACTTC. Protein sequence: CASSGTARGETQYF.

V usage is TRBV5-6 and J usage is TRBJ2-5; 7 bases line up with TRBD1. Trimming removed 1 base from V and 8 bases from J; junction bases left unmatched: 8. There are 14 residues in the CDR3. Looked up from germline, CDR1 is SGHDT and CDR2 is YYEEEE. CDR3 sequence: CASSLPTGPRTQYF. The CDR3, as DNA: TGTGCCAGCAGCTTGCCGACAGGGCCAAGAACCCAGTACTTC.

With regard to this clone: Other DNA sequences from this sample encode an identical CDR3 as well. V usage is TRBV3-1 (or the pseudogene TRBV3-2) and J usage is TRBJ1-4; D is perhaps TRBD1 (6 bases). Trimming pared 4 bases from V and 5 bases from J, leaving 11 bases between. The CDR3 has 14 residues. Germline CDR1 and CDR2: LGHDT and YNNKEL (reference sequence). For the CDR3, the DNA is TGTGCCAGCAGCCTAGGGGGTCCAAATGAAAAACTGTTTTTT. This translates into CASSLGGPNEKLFF.

This chain joins TRBV5-1 and TRBJ2-5; 12 positions match TRBD2. The ends lost 5 bases at V and 2 bases at J; junction bases unmatched: 7. Germline V gene lookup returns CDR1 SGHRS and CDR2 YFSETQ. CDR3 length: 16 amino acids. The CDR3 coding sequence is TGCGCCAGCAGTTTCTCGACTAGCGGGGGACAAGAGACCCAGTACTTC. Encoded protein: CASSFSTSGGQETQYF.

This rearrangement joins TRBV7-9 to TRBJ2-5; 12 bases are a match to TRBD2. Per germline, CDR1 SEHNR and CDR2 FQNEAQ (reference sequence). V dropped 5 bases and J dropped 5; count of bases not matched to a gene: 15. There are 18 residues in the CDR3. The CDR3 DNA is TGTGCCAGCAGCGTCCACGGGACTAGCGGGTTCCTGTGGGAGACCCAGTACTTC. It encodes CASSVHGTSGFLWETQYF.

The rearrangement joins TRBV5-1 to TRBJ1-6; perhaps TRBD1 as D (5 bases). The CDR3 runs 15 residues. Deletions cut 0 bases from V and 10 bases from J, with 14 bases between. Germline V gives CDR1 SGHRS, CDR2 YFSETQ. In DNA form, the CDR3 reads TGCGCCAGCAGCTTGGAGGGGCAGGGTTGGTCACCCCTCCACTTT. It codes for CASSLEGQGWSPLHF.

V and J are TRBV27 and TRBJ1-3, with TRBD1 as a possible D gene (6 bases). Germline CDR1 and CDR2: MNHEY and SMNVEV (reference sequence). Trimming cost V 5 bases and J 2 bases, with 10 bases left between them. The CDR3 contains 14 residues. CDR3 nucleotides: TGTGCCAGCAGTACGACAGGAACTGGAAACACCATATATTTT. Its protein product is CASSTTGTGNTIYF.

The genes are TRBV28 and TRBJ1-1; D remains ambiguous. Germline V gives CDR1 MDHEN, CDR2 SYDVKM. The CDR3 length is 15 residues. V lost 5 bases to trimming and J lost 1 base, with 14 bases between them. CDR3 residues: CASSTGAAGNTEAFF. The CDR3 DNA reads as TGTGCCAGCAGTACGGGAGCGGCGGGGAACACTGAAGCTTTCTTT.

The V and J genes are TRBV6-4 and TRBJ1-2, with a tentative D call TRBD1 (5 bases). V gave up 3 bases and J gave up 6 bases, with 17 bases separating them. The CDR3 is 15 residues long. Germline lookup yields CDR1 MRHNA and CDR2 SNTAGT. The CDR3 DNA sequence: TGTGCCAGCAGTGATACAGGTCTCGGAGTGGATGGCTACACCTTC. Its protein product is CASSDTGLGVDGYTF.

The chain combines TRBV28 with TRBJ1-5; perhaps TRBD1 as D (6 bases). The CDR3 loop spans 18 amino acids. V dropped 2 bases and J dropped 0 bases, with 17 bases sitting between them. Germline CDR1 MDHEN, CDR2 SYDVKM. The DNA of the CDR3 is TGTGCCAGCAGTTTAGAGGGGGAATGGAACCCTAGCAATCAGCCCCAGCATTTT. It specifies CASSLEGEWNPSNQPQHF. Using reference TRBV28 and TRBJ1-5 for the parts outside the CDR3, the full variable domain is DVKVTQSSRYLVKRTGEKVFLECVQDMDHENMFWYRQDPGLGLRLIYFSYDVKMKEKGDIPEGYSVSREKKERFSLILESASTNQTSMYLCASSLEGEWNPSNQPQHFGDGTRLSIL.

This clone showed up just once. The CDR3 DNA is TGTGCCACCGTCGACAGGCGGACTAACTATGGCTACACCTTC. Its translation is CATVDRRTNYGYTF. The chain is built from TRBV15 and TRBJ1-2, with TRBD1 as a possible D gene (6 bases). From germline, CDR1 is LNHNV and CDR2 YYDKDF (reference sequence). The CDR3 consists of 14 residues. The V end lost 8 bases, the J end lost 0 bases, and 13 bases lay between the germline ends.

The V gene is TRBV29-1, the J gene TRBJ2-7; tentative D call: TRBD2 (5 bases). The CDR3 sequence is 13 residues long. V dropped 4 bases and J dropped 2 bases, with 12 bases sitting between them. The germline gives CDR1 SQVTM, CDR2 ANQGSEA. For the CDR3, the DNA is TGCAGCGTTGCGCCGGGGATGCCCTACGAGCAGTACTTC. It codes for CSVAPGMPYEQYF.

The chain recombines TRBV27 with TRBJ2-1; 9 nucleotides agree with TRBD1. The CDR3 runs to 15 residues. V was clipped by 5 bases and J by 11 bases; unmatched bases: 13. The germline V gene encodes CDR1 MNHEY and CDR2 SMNVEV (reference sequence). The CDR3 loop reads CASSLRDRAVWQQFF. The DNA of the CDR3 is TGTGCCAGCAGTCTCCGGGACAGGGCGGTGTGGCAGCAGTTCTTC.

The gene calls are TRBV6-1 and TRBJ1-2; TRBD1 agrees at 7 bases. J gave up 3 bases and V 2 bases, and 15 bases lay outside the gene matches. CDR3 length: 18 residues. Germline CDR1 reads MNHNS; CDR2 reads SASEGT. CDR3 sequence: CASSESVRGPIADYGYTF. For the CDR3, the DNA is TGTGCCAGCAGTGAATCTGTGAGGGGGCCGATCGCAGACTATGGCTACACCTTC.

This clone was seen just once. The J gene is TRBJ1-1, the V gene TRBV12-5, with a tentative D call TRBD1 (5 bases). CDR1 is LGHNT, CDR2 FRNRAP, per germline. The CDR3 has 14 amino acids. Trimming removed 0 bases from V and 5 bases from J, with 10 bases in between. In nucleotides, the CDR3 is TGTGCTAGTGGTTTGGTCCAGGGAGGGACTGAAGCTTTCTTT. Protein: CASGLVQGGTEAFF. The full variable domain, in which reference TRBV12-5 and TRBJ1-1 provide the parts outside the CDR3, is DARVTQTPRHKVTEMGQEVTMRCQPILGHNTVFWYRQTMMQGLELLAYFRNRAPLDDSGMPKDRFSAEMPDATLATLKIQPSEPRDSAVYFCASGLVQGGTEAFFGQGTRLTVV.

This rearrangement joins TRBV13 to TRBJ2-5; 7 bases align to TRBD2. V shed 3 bases and J 4 bases; nucleotides not matched to a gene: 5. The CDR3 is 14 residues long. Germline V lookup: CDR1 PRHDT, CDR2 FYEKMQ (reference sequence). The CDR3 DNA is TGTGCCAGCAGCTTGGGGGGGGGTTCAGAGACCCAGTACTTC. Protein: CASSLGGGSETQYF.